What follows describes a single T cell receptor beta chain. Its specificity is unknown. This specimen comes from a study of OX40 agonist ivuxolimab in advanced cancers. Study findings and constraints: CD4+ and CD8+ T cells in blood underwent clonal expansion by week 6 at 0.1 to 3.0 mg/kg.

Data came from immunoSEQ multiplex PCR; TCRdb stores just in-frame clones and leaves some out. The repertoire holds 80,000 or so clones, with around 93% as singletons. The CDR3 runs to 13 residues. Trimming removed 4 bases from V and 7 bases from J; junction bases left unmatched: 5. Germline-derived CDR1 and CDR2 are SGHNT and YYREEE (reference sequence). The genes are TRBV5-4 and TRBJ1-1, with TRBD1 matching over 9 bases. This receptor was obtained from an adult with an advanced solid tumor such as melanoma, head and neck, liver or kidney cancer. The starting material was CD4+ or CD8+ T cells sorted from blood, obtained in a trial of the OX40 agonist ivuxolimab. Here the CDR3 reads CASSRDREGEAFF. The CDR3 DNA follows: TGTGCCAGCAGCAGGGACAGGGAAGGTGAAGCTTTCTTT. Full variable domain (missing parts from reference TRBV5-4 and TRBJ1-1): ETGVTQSPTHLIKTRGQQVTLRCSSQSGHNTVSWYQQALGQGPQFIFQYYREEENGRGNFPPRFSGLQFPNYSSELNVNALELDDSALYLCASSRDREGEAFFGQGTRLTVV.